This T cell receptor (beta chain) stems from a study of Ad26.COV2.S vaccination and SARS-CoV-2 variants. The study, taken as a whole, reports: Reportedly, after vaccination the spike-specific CD8+ and CD4+ T cell responses displayed substantial breadth.

A word on this clone: Its antigen is not identified.

Germline V gene data show CDR1 as LGHDT and CDR2 as YNNKEL (reference sequence). V was shortened by 0 bases and J by 0 bases, with 17 bases between the two germline ends. The CDR3 is made up of 18 amino acids. The table came from immunoSEQ multiplex PCR; TCRdb's copy has only in-frame clones and leaves some out. The repertoire consists of about 350,000 clones, with 75% to 90% occurring once and the leading ten covering roughly 4.8%. Described treatment: over 15 received Ad26.COV2.S at low or high dose, single or two shots; several received placebo; per-sample allocation not given. The samples date from day 63 after the first vaccine or placebo injection. What was given as vaccine was an Ad26 vector encoding Wuhan-strain SARS-CoV-2 spike.

J is TRBJ1-2 and V is TRBV3-1 (or the pseudogene TRBV3-2); D perhaps matches TRBD1 (5 bases). This TCR was recovered from a person between 18 and 65 years old who received the Ad26.COV2.S COVID-19 vaccine or a placebo. This specimen was peripheral blood, taken in a trial of Ad26.COV2.S vaccine versus placebo. The CDR3 protein is CASSQDRIGVISNYGYTF. The DNA of the CDR3 is TGTGCCAGCAGCCAAGATAGGATAGGGGTTATTTCTAACTATGGCTACACCTTC.